This T cell receptor (beta chain) is from a study of response to subunit inactivated influenza vaccine. TCRdb re-derived calls from the RT-PCR reads in MiXCR, one entry per CDR3 protein. The data show a few hundred thousand distinct CDR3 sequences, 12% to 15% seen once. Per germline, CDR1 SGHRS and CDR2 YFSETQ. This CDR3 has 16 amino acids. With 4 bases removed from V and 3 bases from J, the gap between germline ends came to 16 bases. Findings and limits, study-wide: New T cells are recruited in small numbers by each seasonal influenza vaccination, according to the authors' suggestion.

This clonotype was counted a few times. Its antigen is unidentified. The genes are TRBV5-1 and TRBJ2-2, with D perhaps TRBD2 (6 bases). The starting material was PBMCs from blood, obtained 11 to 12 days after vaccination. The receptor comes from a man aged 50-60 years who received an inactivated influenza vaccine. For the CDR3, the DNA is TGCGCCAGCAGCCCTGGACCGGGACTGCACACCGGGGAGCTGTTTTTT. Translated, it gives CASSPGPGLHTGELFF.